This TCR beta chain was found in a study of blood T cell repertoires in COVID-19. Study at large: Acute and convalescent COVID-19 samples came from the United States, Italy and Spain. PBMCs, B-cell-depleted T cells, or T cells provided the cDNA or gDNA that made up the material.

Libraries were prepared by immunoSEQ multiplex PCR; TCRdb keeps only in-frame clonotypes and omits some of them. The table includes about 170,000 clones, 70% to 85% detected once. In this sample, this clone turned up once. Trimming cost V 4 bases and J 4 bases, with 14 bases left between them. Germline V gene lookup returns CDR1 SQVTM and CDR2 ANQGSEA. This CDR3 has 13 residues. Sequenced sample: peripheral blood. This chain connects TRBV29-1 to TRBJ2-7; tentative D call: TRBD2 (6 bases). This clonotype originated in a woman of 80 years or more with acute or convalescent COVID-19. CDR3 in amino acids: CSVVWEAGYEQYF. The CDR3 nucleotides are TGCAGCGTTGTCTGGGAGGCCGGGTACGAGCAGTACTTC.